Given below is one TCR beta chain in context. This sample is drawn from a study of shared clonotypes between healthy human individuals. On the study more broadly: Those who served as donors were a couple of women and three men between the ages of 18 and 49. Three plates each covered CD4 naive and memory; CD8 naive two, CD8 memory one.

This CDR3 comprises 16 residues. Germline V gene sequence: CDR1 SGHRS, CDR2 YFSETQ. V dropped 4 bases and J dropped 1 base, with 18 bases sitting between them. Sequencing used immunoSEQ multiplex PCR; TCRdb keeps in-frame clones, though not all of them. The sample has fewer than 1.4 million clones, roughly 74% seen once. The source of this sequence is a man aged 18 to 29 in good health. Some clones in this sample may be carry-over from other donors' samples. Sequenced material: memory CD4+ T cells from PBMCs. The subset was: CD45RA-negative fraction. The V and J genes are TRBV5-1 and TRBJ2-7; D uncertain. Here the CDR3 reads CASSPSLVSASYEQYF. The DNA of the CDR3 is TGCGCCAGCAGCCCCTCCCTGGTTTCAGCATCCTACGAGCAGTACTTC.